This entry lists 9 T cell receptor beta chains sequenced from one sample in a study of blood T cell repertoires in COVID-19 (dated by TCRdb to about 2020). The library was made by the immunoSEQ multiplex PCR assay. The table comes from immuneACCESS by way of TCRdb, which keeps in-frame sequences with V and J called. Part of the clones is missing from these tables; in studies checked, under half for an unresolved V gene and the rest for unknown reasons. The table for this sample lists about 210,000 clones; more than 75% of them were counted only once. The ten largest clones add up to around 13% of the sample. The sequenced sample consisted of peripheral blood. These receptors all stem from a human donor in a cohort sampled during active COVID-19.

The chain uses TRBV15 and TRBJ2-5; 7 nucleotides agree with TRBD2. The CDR3 extends over 15 amino acids. J was trimmed by 4 bases and V by 6 bases; bases with no gene match: 11. CDR1 is LNHNV and CDR2 is YYDKDF in the germline V gene (reference sequence). The CDR3, as DNA: TGTGCCACCAGTCGGGGAGGGAGTGCCCGAGAGACCCAGTACTTC. Protein sequence: CATSRGGSARETQYF.

The V gene is TRBV5-1, the J gene TRBJ2-1; 11 positions agree with TRBD2. The CDR3 sequence is 16 residues long. V was pared by 2 bases and J by 9 bases, with 10 bases of the junction left unmatched. In germline, CDR1 is SGHRS, CDR2 YFSETQ. The CDR3 region has the DNA TGCGCCAGCAGCTTCCTTAGCGGGAGGGTAGACAGTGAGCAGTTCTTC. Protein sequence: CASSFLSGRVDSEQFF.

The rearrangement links TRBV5-1 to TRBJ2-6; D possibly corresponds to TRBD1 (5 bases). Germline assignment: CDR1 SGHRS and CDR2 YFSETQ. CDR3 length: 16 residues. Trimming removed 3 bases at V and 0 bases at J, with 10 bases between. CDR3 DNA sequence: TGCGCCAGCAGCTGGATACAGGTCTCTGGGGCCAACGTCCTGACTTTC. This encodes CASSWIQVSGANVLTF.

The V call is TRBV6-4, the J call TRBJ1-2; no clear D gene. V lost 5 bases to trimming and J lost 0 bases, with 13 bases between them. This CDR3 has 15 residues. Germline V CDR1 and CDR2: MRHNA, SNTAGT. The CDR3 nucleotides are TGTGCCAGCAGTCAGGATCAAACAGCTAACTATGGCTACACCTTC. This codes for CASSQDQTANYGYTF.

This chain connects TRBV15 to TRBJ1-5; D might be TRBD1 (5 bases). Trimming took 8 bases from V and 4 from J, leaving 15 bases between them. CDR1 is LNHNV and CDR2 is YYDKDF in the germline V gene (reference sequence). The CDR3 spans 14 residues. DNA for the CDR3: TGTGCCACCGCGCAGGGAACGGTGAATCAGCCCCAGCATTTT. Encoded protein: CATAQGTVNQPQHF.

This clone was picked up one time. V usage is TRBV3-1 (or the pseudogene TRBV3-2) and J usage is TRBJ1-1, with a tentative D call TRBD1 (6 bases). V lost 0 bases and J 1 base, leaving 15 bases between the germline ends. The germline CDR1 and CDR2 sequences are LGHDT and YNNKEL (reference sequence). This CDR3 region has 17 residues. The CDR3 region has the DNA TGTGCCAGCAGCCAAGACTTGGTACCGGACAGGAACACTGAAGCTTTCTTT. This sequence encodes CASSQDLVPDRNTEAFF.

This clone appeared once. The chain joins TRBV7-9 to TRBJ2-5; 8 nucleotides match TRBD2. Germline CDR1 reads SEHNR; CDR2 reads FQNEAQ (reference sequence). The CDR3 has 14 amino acids. V shed 7 bases, J shed 5 bases, and the junction held 9 bases outside the gene matches. Here the CDR3 reads CASTPTGGVETQYF. The CDR3 coding sequence is TGTGCCAGCACCCCAACGGGAGGGGTCGAGACCCAGTACTTC.

The chain couples TRBV30 to TRBJ2-1; D might be TRBD2 (5 bases). Per germline, CDR1 GTSNPN and CDR2 SVGIG (reference sequence). This CDR3 spans 14 amino acids. Trimming pared 0 bases from V and 8 bases from J, leaving 14 bases between. The CDR3 DNA is TGTGCCTGGAGTGTACCTCATCTAGCCGATGAGCAGTTCTTC. Encoded protein: CAWSVPHLADEQFF.

This rearrangement joins TRBV19 to TRBJ2-7, with 7 bases that match TRBD2. The ends lost 5 bases at V and 0 bases at J; junction bases unmatched: 7. CDR1 and CDR2 (germline): LNHDA, SQIVND (reference sequence). The CDR3 length is 15 residues. The CDR3 region has the DNA TGTGCCAGTAGTTATACTAGCGCCTACTCCTACGAGCAGTACTTC. Translated: CASSYTSAYSYEQYF.